This passage covers 8 T cell receptor beta chains from one sample sequenced in a study of blood T cell repertoires in COVID-19. Assay: immunoSEQ multiplex PCR; the TCRdb copy retains only in-frame clones and omits some. There are about 150,000 clones in the sample; 80% occur only once, and just over 0.55% lies in the top ten. Material for sequencing was peripheral blood. Every receptor here comes from a man between 60 and 75 years old with acute or convalescent COVID-19.

J is TRBJ2-5 and V is TRBV7-6; 12 bases fit TRBD1. J was trimmed by 3 bases and V by 3 bases; bases with no gene match: 5. The CDR3 covers 16 residues. The germline V gene has CDR1 SGHVS and CDR2 FNYEAQ. The CDR3 nucleotides read TGTGCCAGCAGCTTTTCGGGACAGGGGGCTAAAGAGACCCAGTACTTC. Amino acids: CASSFSGQGAKETQYF. Full variable domain (outside the CDR3, taken from reference TRBV7-6 and TRBJ2-5): GAGVSQSPRYKVTKRGQDVALRCDPISGHVSLYWYRQALGQGPEFLTYFNYEAQQDKSGLPNDRFSAERPEGSISTLTIQRTEQRDSAMYRCASSFSGQGAKETQYFGPGTRLLVL.

The V call is TRBV6-5, the J call TRBJ2-5; TRBD2 matches 14 bases. V was clipped by 6 bases and J by 4 bases; unmatched bases: 4. The length of the CDR3 is 15 residues. Germline CDR1 and CDR2: MNHEY and SVGAGI. The CDR3 here is CASRGGLAGAETQYF. CDR3 DNA: TGTGCCAGCAGGGGGGGACTAGCGGGAGCAGAGACCCAGTACTTC.

The chain couples TRBV19 to TRBJ1-3, with D possibly being TRBD1 (5 bases). Germline values: CDR1 LNHDA, CDR2 SQIVND (reference sequence). The CDR3 spans 18 residues. V shed 2 bases and J shed 2 bases, with 19 bases lying between them. DNA for the CDR3: TGTGCCAGTAGTATACCTGGGGCAACAGGCAACACTGGAAACACCATATATTTT. Its translation is CASSIPGATGNTGNTIYF. The whole variable domain, filled in from reference TRBV19 and TRBJ1-3, reads DGGITQSPKYLFRKEGQNVTLSCEQNLNHDAMYWYRQDPGQGLRLIYYSQIVNDFQKGDIAEGYSVSREKKESFPLTVTSAQKNPTAFYLCASSIPGATGNTGNTIYFGEGSWLTVV.

The rearrangement uses TRBV18 and TRBJ2-1; TRBD2 matches 10 bases. The CDR3 consists of 16 residues. Per germline, CDR1 KGHSH and CDR2 LQKENI. The trim removed 3 bases at V and 3 bases at J, leaving 5 bases unmatched. In DNA form, the CDR3 reads TGTGCCAGCTCACCGAAAGCGGGGGGGCTCTACAATGAGCAGTTCTTC. It codes for CASSPKAGGLYNEQFF.

This clone was counted between two and nine times. This chain links TRBV5-1 with TRBJ1-3, with 7 bases lining up with TRBD1. CDR1 is SGHRS and CDR2 is YFSETQ in the germline V gene. Trimming cost V 2 bases and J 2 bases; bases outside gene matches: 4. CDR3 size: 15 residues. CDR3 region: CASSLLTGAGNTIYF. In DNA, the CDR3 is TGCGCCAGCAGCTTACTCACAGGGGCTGGAAACACCATATATTTT.

The chain recombines TRBV2 with TRBJ2-5, with 7 bases lining up with TRBD1. Germline CDR1 and CDR2: SNHLY and FYNNEI. The CDR3 is made up of 13 amino acids. With V trimmed by 6 bases and J by 4 bases, 5 bases remained unmatched. The CDR3 region has the DNA TGTGCCAGCAGCCCGGACAGGTTAGAGACCCAGTACTTC. Its protein is CASSPDRLETQYF.

CDR3 residues: CASRSTGSTEAFF. CDR3 DNA: TGTGCCAGCAGATCGACAGGGTCCACTGAAGCTTTCTTT. The chain couples TRBV7-9 to TRBJ1-1, with 7 bases that match TRBD1. CDR3 length equals 13 residues. CDR1 and CDR2 (germline): SEHNR, FQNEAQ (reference sequence). V gave up 6 bases and J gave up 4 bases; unmatched junction bases: 5.

The chain employs TRBV10-3 and TRBJ1-2; 8 bases align to TRBD1. Germline loops: CDR1 ENHRY, CDR2 SYGVKD. J was trimmed by 8 bases and V by 4 bases; bases with no gene match: 6. The CDR3 spans 13 residues. The CDR3 DNA sequence: TGTGCCATCAGTGGACAGGGGTCGGTCGGCTACACCTTC. It is translated as CAISGQGSVGYTF.